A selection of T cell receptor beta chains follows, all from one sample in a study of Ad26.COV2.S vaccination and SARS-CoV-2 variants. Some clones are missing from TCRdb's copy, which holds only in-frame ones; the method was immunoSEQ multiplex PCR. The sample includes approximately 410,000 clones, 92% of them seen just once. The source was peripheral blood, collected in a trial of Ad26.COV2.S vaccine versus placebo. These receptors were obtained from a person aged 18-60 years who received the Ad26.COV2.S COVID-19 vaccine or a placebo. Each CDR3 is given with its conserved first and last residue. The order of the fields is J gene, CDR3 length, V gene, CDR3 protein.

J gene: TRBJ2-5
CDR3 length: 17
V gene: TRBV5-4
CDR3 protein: CASSLKGTGIYQETQYF

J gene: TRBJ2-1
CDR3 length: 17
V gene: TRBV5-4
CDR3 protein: CASSSGTGGESYNEQFF

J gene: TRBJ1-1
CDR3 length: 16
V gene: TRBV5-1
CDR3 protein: CASSLDLGTGGNEAFF

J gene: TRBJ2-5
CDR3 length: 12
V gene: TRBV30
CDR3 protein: CAWRWLQETQYF

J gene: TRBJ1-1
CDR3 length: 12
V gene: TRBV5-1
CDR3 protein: CASSLEDTEAFF

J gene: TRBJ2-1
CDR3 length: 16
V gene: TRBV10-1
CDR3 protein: CASSDFDRALQGEQFF

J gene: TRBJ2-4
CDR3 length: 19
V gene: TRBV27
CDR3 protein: CASSLLGGRRSESKNIQYF

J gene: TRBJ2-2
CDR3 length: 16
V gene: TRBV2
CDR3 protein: CASSEGRGVPTGELFF

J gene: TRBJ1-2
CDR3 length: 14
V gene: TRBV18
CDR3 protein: CASSPPDRVYGYTF

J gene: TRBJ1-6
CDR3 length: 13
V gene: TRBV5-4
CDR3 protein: CASSLERRAPLHF

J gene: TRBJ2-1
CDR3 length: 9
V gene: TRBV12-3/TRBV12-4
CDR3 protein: CATQYEQFF

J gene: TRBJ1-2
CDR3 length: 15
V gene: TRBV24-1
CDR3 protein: CATSDTYAGRYGYTF

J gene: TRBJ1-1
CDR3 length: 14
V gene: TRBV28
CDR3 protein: CASSRTLVNTEAFF

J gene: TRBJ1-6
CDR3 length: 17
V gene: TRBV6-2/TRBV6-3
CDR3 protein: CASRYDLKDPGYSPLHF

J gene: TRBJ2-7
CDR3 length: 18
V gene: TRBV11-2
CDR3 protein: CASSLISLRGVGDYEQYF

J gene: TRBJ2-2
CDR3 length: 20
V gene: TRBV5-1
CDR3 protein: CASSLAGLAGGMANTGELFF

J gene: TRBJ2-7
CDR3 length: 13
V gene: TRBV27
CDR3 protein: CASSLTRSYEQYF

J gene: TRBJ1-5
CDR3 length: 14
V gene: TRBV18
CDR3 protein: CASSEGVRGQPQHF

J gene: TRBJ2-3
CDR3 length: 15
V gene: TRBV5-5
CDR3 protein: CASSISGGAVDTQYF

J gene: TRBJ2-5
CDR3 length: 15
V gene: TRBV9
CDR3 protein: CASSVEGALASTQYF

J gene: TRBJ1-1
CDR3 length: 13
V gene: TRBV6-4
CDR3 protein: CASSSGGASEAFF

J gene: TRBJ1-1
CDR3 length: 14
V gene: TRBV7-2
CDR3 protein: CASSLKGRNTEAFF

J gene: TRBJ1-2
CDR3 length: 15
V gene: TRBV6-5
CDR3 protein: CASSLGRDFDYGYTF

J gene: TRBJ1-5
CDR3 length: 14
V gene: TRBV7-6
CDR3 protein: CASSRQGAGQPQHF

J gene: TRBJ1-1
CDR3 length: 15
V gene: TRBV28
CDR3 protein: CASSLGSLGDTEAFF

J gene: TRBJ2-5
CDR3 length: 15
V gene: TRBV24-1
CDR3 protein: CATSDGTEVQETQYF

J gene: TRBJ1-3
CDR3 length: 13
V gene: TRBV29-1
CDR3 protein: CSVRGTMRNTIYF

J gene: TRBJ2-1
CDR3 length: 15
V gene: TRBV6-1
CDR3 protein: CASSFGRFTYNEQFF

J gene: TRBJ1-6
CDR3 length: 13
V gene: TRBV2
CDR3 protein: CASTDRVNSPLHF

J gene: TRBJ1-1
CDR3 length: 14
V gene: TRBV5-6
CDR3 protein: CASSKIGGNTEAFF

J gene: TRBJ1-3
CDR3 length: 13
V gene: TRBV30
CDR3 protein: CAWSSDSGNTIYF

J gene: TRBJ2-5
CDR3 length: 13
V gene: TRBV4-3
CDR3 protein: CASSQGLFETQYF

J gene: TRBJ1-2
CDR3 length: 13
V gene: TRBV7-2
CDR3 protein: CASSLRAYYGYTF

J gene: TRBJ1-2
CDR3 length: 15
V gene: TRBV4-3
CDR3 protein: CASSQDPRTHYGYTF

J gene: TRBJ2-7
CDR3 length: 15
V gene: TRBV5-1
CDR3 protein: CASSLAVAGPYEQYF

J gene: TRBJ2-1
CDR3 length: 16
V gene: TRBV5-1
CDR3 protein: CASSLVIAGGGDEQFF

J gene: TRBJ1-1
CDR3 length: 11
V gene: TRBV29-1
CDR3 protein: CSHEVNTEAFF

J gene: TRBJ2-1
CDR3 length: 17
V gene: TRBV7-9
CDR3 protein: CASSLGGPLLLYNEQFF

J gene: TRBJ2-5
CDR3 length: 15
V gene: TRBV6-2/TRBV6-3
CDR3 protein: CASSWPVQGRETQYF

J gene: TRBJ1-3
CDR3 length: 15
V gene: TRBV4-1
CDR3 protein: CASSQGTGSGNTIYF

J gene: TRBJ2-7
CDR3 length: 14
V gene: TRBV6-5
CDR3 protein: CASSYSAVAGEQYF

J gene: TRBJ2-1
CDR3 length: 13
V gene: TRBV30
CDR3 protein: CAWTAGMGNEQFF

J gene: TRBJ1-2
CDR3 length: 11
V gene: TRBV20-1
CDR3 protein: CSATEFYGYTF

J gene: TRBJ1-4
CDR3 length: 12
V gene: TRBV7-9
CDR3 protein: CASGALRGELFF

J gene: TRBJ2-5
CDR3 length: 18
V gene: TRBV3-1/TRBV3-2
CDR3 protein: CATFKGWGQGRVQETQYF

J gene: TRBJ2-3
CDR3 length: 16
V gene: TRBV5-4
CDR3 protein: CASSLIGRTSTDTQYF

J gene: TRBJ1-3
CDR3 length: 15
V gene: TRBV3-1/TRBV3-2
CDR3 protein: CASSQARWRGNTIYF

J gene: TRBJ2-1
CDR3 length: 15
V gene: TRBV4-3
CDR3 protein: CASSQGRGAYNEQFF

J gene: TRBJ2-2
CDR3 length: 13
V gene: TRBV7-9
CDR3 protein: CASREWNTGELFF

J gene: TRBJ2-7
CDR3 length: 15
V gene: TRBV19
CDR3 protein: CASSIDALSSYEQYF

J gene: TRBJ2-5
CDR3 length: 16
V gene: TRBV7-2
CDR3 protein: CASSLTSGGAQETQYF

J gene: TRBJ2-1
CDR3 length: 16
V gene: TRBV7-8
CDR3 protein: CASRSGTGVFYNEQFF

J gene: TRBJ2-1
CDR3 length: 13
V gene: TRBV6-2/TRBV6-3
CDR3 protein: CASSLSGVDEQFF

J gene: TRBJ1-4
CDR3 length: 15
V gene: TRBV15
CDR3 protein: CATSREDRVGEKLFF

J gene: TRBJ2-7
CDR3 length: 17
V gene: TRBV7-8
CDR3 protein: CASSLALGTAGPYEQYF